This T cell receptor beta chain derives from a study of blood T cell repertoires in COVID-19. Looking at the study overall: There were acute and convalescent COVID-19 samples, and they came from the United States, Italy and Spain. Sample material is recorded as cDNA or gDNA derived from T cells, B-cell-depleted T cells, or PBMCs.

Germline values: CDR1 SGHRS, CDR2 YFSETQ. The CDR3 extends over 15 amino acids. Trimming removed 0 bases from V and 4 bases from J, with 13 bases in between. In the authors' workflow: Counts of nucleated cells, estimated from reference gene primer amplification, were obtained. Libraries were prepared by immunoSEQ multiplex PCR; TCRdb keeps only in-frame clonotypes and omits some of them. V and J calls and clone size are those listed in that table; D and trimming were worked out from the DNA. Here the sample spans 30,000 or so clones, roughly nine tenths being singletons. The V call is TRBV5-1, the J call TRBJ2-5; D is perhaps TRBD1 (5 bases). This clonotype was obtained from a human donor with active COVID-19. The donor label of this sample is uncertain. Sequenced input: peripheral blood. CDR3 nucleotide sequence: TGCGCCAGCAGCTTGGCGGCAGGGCCCCCAGAGACCCAGTACTTC. Amino acid sequence: CASSLAAGPPETQYF.